The rows below give T cell receptor beta chains drawn from one sample of a study of cytomegalovirus exposure and HLA in healthy donors. Assay used: immunoSEQ multiplex PCR; TCRdb lists only in-frame clones, some missing. The table lists 150,000 to 200,000 clones, around 83% of them singletons, with about 0.89% in the top ten. The sample was PBMCs. The receptors come from a girl aged 2-10 years in good health and CMV-seropositive. Each CDR3 is given with its conserved first and last residue. A D gene is named only where the DNA matches it firmly. Size values are once, few and many counts, or a class for expanded clones, and some rows have none.

d_call: -
j_call: TRBJ1-2
clone_size: -
cdr3_length: 14
v_call: TRBV30
cdr3_nt: TGTGCCTGGAGCGGGGGGGCTTTTAACTATGGCTACACCTTC
cdr3_aa: CAWSGGAFNYGYTF

d_call: -
j_call: TRBJ1-3
clone_size: -
cdr3_length: 15
v_call: TRBV10-3
cdr3_nt: TGTGCCATCAGTTTATCAGGGGCCTCTGGAAACACCATATATTTT
cdr3_aa: CAISLSGASGNTIYF

d_call: TRBD1
j_call: TRBJ1-2
clone_size: -
cdr3_length: 16
v_call: TRBV27
cdr3_nt: TGTGCCAGCAGTCTCCCAAGACAGGGGAGGGGTTATGGCTACACCTTC
cdr3_aa: CASSLPRQGRGYGYTF

d_call: -
j_call: TRBJ2-3
clone_size: -
cdr3_length: 16
v_call: TRBV27
cdr3_nt: TGTGCCAGCAGTTTATTCTATCCGGGGGTCACAGATACGCAGTATTTT
cdr3_aa: CASSLFYPGVTDTQYF

d_call: -
j_call: TRBJ2-5
clone_size: -
cdr3_length: 13
v_call: TRBV27
cdr3_nt: TGTGCCAGCAGTTCCCCGTACCAAGAGACCCAGTACTTC
cdr3_aa: CASSSPYQETQYF

d_call: -
j_call: TRBJ1-1
clone_size: -
cdr3_length: 8
v_call: TRBV20-1
cdr3_nt: TGCAGTGCTTTTCGAGCTTTCTTT
cdr3_aa: CSAFRAFF

d_call: -
j_call: TRBJ1-1
clone_size: -
cdr3_length: 15
v_call: TRBV27
cdr3_nt: TGTGCCAGCAGTTTTACGGGTCCTCCCAACACTGAAGCTTTCTTT
cdr3_aa: CASSFTGPPNTEAFF

d_call: TRBD1
j_call: TRBJ2-7
clone_size: -
cdr3_length: 14
v_call: TRBV6-5
cdr3_nt: TGTGCCAGCAGTCCTAGGGGGACAGCCTACGAGCAGTACTTC
cdr3_aa: CASSPRGTAYEQYF

d_call: -
j_call: TRBJ2-5
clone_size: -
cdr3_length: 13
v_call: TRBV2
cdr3_nt: TGTGCCAGCAGGAGAGGGATCCAAGAGACCCAGTACTTC
cdr3_aa: CASRRGIQETQYF

d_call: -
j_call: TRBJ1-5
clone_size: -
cdr3_length: 15
v_call: TRBV19
cdr3_nt: TGTGCCAGTAGTATCCCCCGGGGGGGCAGGCAGCCCCAGCATTTT
cdr3_aa: CASSIPRGGRQPQHF

d_call: -
j_call: TRBJ1-1
clone_size: few
cdr3_length: 13
v_call: TRBV18
cdr3_nt: TGTGCCAGCTCACCGGGGAGAAGCACTGAAGCTTTCTTT
cdr3_aa: CASSPGRSTEAFF

d_call: -
j_call: TRBJ2-7
clone_size: few
cdr3_length: 12
v_call: TRBV7-2
cdr3_nt: TGTGCCAGCAGCCCGACGCGGGACGAGCAGTACTTC
cdr3_aa: CASSPTRDEQYF

d_call: TRBD2
j_call: TRBJ2-3
clone_size: few
cdr3_length: 16
v_call: TRBV27
cdr3_nt: TGTGCCAGCAGTCCCTTGAGCGGGAGAGGCACAGATACGCAGTATTTT
cdr3_aa: CASSPLSGRGTDTQYF

d_call: -
j_call: TRBJ2-2
clone_size: -
cdr3_length: 16
v_call: TRBV5-8
cdr3_nt: TGTGCCAGCAGCCTGGCGGTAGCGCCGAACACCGGGGAGCTGTTTTTT
cdr3_aa: CASSLAVAPNTGELFF

d_call: TRBD1
j_call: TRBJ2-7
clone_size: -
cdr3_length: 16
v_call: TRBV28
cdr3_nt: TGTGCCAGCAGCGCATTGGTCTGGGGACAGGGAAACGAGCAGTACTTC
cdr3_aa: CASSALVWGQGNEQYF

d_call: -
j_call: TRBJ2-7
clone_size: -
cdr3_length: 16
v_call: TRBV4-1
cdr3_nt: TGCGCCAGCAGCCAAGCAGGTAGCGGCCTACCCTACGAGCAGTACTTC
cdr3_aa: CASSQAGSGLPYEQYF

d_call: -
j_call: TRBJ1-3
clone_size: -
cdr3_length: 16
v_call: TRBV30
cdr3_nt: TGTGCCTGGAGAGTGACAGGCCTCTCCTCTGGAAACACCATATATTTT
cdr3_aa: CAWRVTGLSSGNTIYF

d_call: TRBD1
j_call: TRBJ2-3
clone_size: -
cdr3_length: 12
v_call: TRBV29-1
cdr3_nt: TGCAGCGTGAGACAGGGGGTAGATACGCAGTATTTT
cdr3_aa: CSVRQGVDTQYF

d_call: TRBD1
j_call: TRBJ2-7
clone_size: once
cdr3_length: 14
v_call: TRBV7-4
cdr3_nt: TGTGCCAGCAGCTTTCAGGGGGCGCAGGACGAGCAGTACTTC
cdr3_aa: CASSFQGAQDEQYF

d_call: -
j_call: TRBJ1-2
clone_size: -
cdr3_length: 15
v_call: TRBV9
cdr3_nt: TGTGCCAGCAGCGTAGAAGTCCGGGGTGGTGATGGCTACACCTTC
cdr3_aa: CASSVEVRGGDGYTF

d_call: TRBD2
j_call: TRBJ2-3
clone_size: once
cdr3_length: 16
v_call: TRBV15
cdr3_nt: TGTGCCACCAGCAGAGGGAGCGGGAGCGGCGCAGATACGCAGTATTTT
cdr3_aa: CATSRGSGSGADTQYF

d_call: -
j_call: TRBJ1-2
clone_size: few
cdr3_length: 14
v_call: TRBV6-5
cdr3_nt: TGTGCCAGCAGTTACGATAGGACTTCATATGGCTACACCTTC
cdr3_aa: CASSYDRTSYGYTF

d_call: -
j_call: TRBJ2-7
clone_size: -
cdr3_length: 16
v_call: TRBV28
cdr3_nt: TGTGCCAGCACGACCCGAGACAGGATGCTCTCCTACGAGCAGTACTTC
cdr3_aa: CASTTRDRMLSYEQYF

d_call: -
j_call: TRBJ1-2
clone_size: -
cdr3_length: 14
v_call: TRBV5-1
cdr3_nt: TGCGCCAGCAGCTTGGAAGGGGCGAGTTATCGCTACACCTTC
cdr3_aa: CASSLEGASYRYTF

d_call: TRBD2
j_call: TRBJ2-5
clone_size: -
cdr3_length: 14
v_call: TRBV29-1
cdr3_nt: TGCAGCGTTGAATTGGCAGCCGGGCGGGAGACCCGGTACTTC
cdr3_aa: CSVELAAGRETRYF

d_call: TRBD1
j_call: TRBJ2-7
clone_size: once
cdr3_length: 15
v_call: TRBV4-1
cdr3_nt: TGCGCCAGCAGCCCCGACAGGGGGGGCACCTACGAGCAGTACTTC
cdr3_aa: CASSPDRGGTYEQYF

d_call: TRBD1
j_call: TRBJ2-7
clone_size: -
cdr3_length: 15
v_call: TRBV9
cdr3_nt: TGTGCCAGCAGCGAAACCGGGACAGGGGGCGACGAGCAGTACTTC
cdr3_aa: CASSETGTGGDEQYF

d_call: TRBD2
j_call: TRBJ2-3
clone_size: -
cdr3_length: 17
v_call: TRBV4-1
cdr3_nt: TGCGCCAGCAGCCAGATGACTAGCGGGAGGTTGGGAGATACGCAGTATTTT
cdr3_aa: CASSQMTSGRLGDTQYF

d_call: -
j_call: TRBJ1-1
clone_size: -
cdr3_length: 14
v_call: TRBV12-5
cdr3_nt: TGTGCTAGTGCCCTCTGGGGCGGTGGCACTGAAGCTTTCTTT
cdr3_aa: CASALWGGGTEAFF

d_call: -
j_call: TRBJ2-1
clone_size: -
cdr3_length: 15
v_call: TRBV19
cdr3_nt: TGTGCCAGTAGTACCCTTTGGACTCCTTACAATGAGCAGTTCTTC
cdr3_aa: CASSTLWTPYNEQFF

d_call: -
j_call: TRBJ2-7
clone_size: once
cdr3_length: 13
v_call: TRBV6-5
cdr3_nt: TGTGCCAGCAGTCTCGGACAGAACTACGAGCAGTACTTC
cdr3_aa: CASSLGQNYEQYF

d_call: -
j_call: TRBJ1-2
clone_size: -
cdr3_length: 15
v_call: TRBV18
cdr3_nt: TGTGCCAGCTCACCACCGGCCCTACAGAACTATGGCTACACCTTC
cdr3_aa: CASSPPALQNYGYTF

d_call: -
j_call: TRBJ2-2
clone_size: -
cdr3_length: 14
v_call: TRBV29-1
cdr3_nt: TGCAGCGTCACCCCATCAGCGAACACCGGGGAGCTGTTTTTT
cdr3_aa: CSVTPSANTGELFF

d_call: TRBD2
j_call: TRBJ2-3
clone_size: -
cdr3_length: 17
v_call: TRBV27
cdr3_nt: TGTGCCAGCAGTCCCAATGGACTAGCGGGAGGTACAGATACGCAGTATTTT
cdr3_aa: CASSPNGLAGGTDTQYF

d_call: TRBD2
j_call: TRBJ2-1
clone_size: -
cdr3_length: 14
v_call: TRBV29-1
cdr3_nt: TGCAGCGCTGCGGGACTAGCTGTCGACAATGAGCAGTTCTTC
cdr3_aa: CSAAGLAVDNEQFF

d_call: -
j_call: TRBJ2-4
clone_size: -
cdr3_length: 15
v_call: TRBV6-1
cdr3_nt: TGTGCCAGCAGTCCAGGGCTAATAGCCAAAAACATTCAGTACTTC
cdr3_aa: CASSPGLIAKNIQYF

d_call: -
j_call: TRBJ1-4
clone_size: -
cdr3_length: 15
v_call: TRBV5-1
cdr3_nt: TGCGCCAGCAGCTTGGACTCTGCAACTAATGAAAAACTGTTTTTT
cdr3_aa: CASSLDSATNEKLFF

d_call: -
j_call: TRBJ1-4
clone_size: -
cdr3_length: 13
v_call: TRBV15
cdr3_nt: TGTGCCACCAGCAGAGAGCAACTCGGAAAACTGTTTTTT
cdr3_aa: CATSREQLGKLFF

d_call: TRBD2
j_call: TRBJ2-1
clone_size: -
cdr3_length: 16
v_call: TRBV9
cdr3_nt: TGTGCCAGCAGCGTAGGAGGGACTAGCGGGAAGAATGAGCAGTTCTTC
cdr3_aa: CASSVGGTSGKNEQFF

d_call: TRBD1
j_call: TRBJ1-2
clone_size: once
cdr3_length: 15
v_call: TRBV5-1
cdr3_nt: TGCGCCAGCAGCTTGGGTGACAGGGGGCGTAATGGCTACACCTTC
cdr3_aa: CASSLGDRGRNGYTF

d_call: TRBD2
j_call: TRBJ2-1
clone_size: once
cdr3_length: 19
v_call: TRBV4-1
cdr3_nt: TGCGCCAGCAGCCAAGTTTTCTTGTTTATGGGCGGGGGAGACAATGAGCAGTTCTTC
cdr3_aa: CASSQVFLFMGGGDNEQFF

d_call: TRBD1
j_call: TRBJ1-2
clone_size: -
cdr3_length: 16
v_call: TRBV25-1
cdr3_nt: TGTGCCAGCAGTGAATCTCTTGGACAGGGGGGCTATGGCTACACCTTC
cdr3_aa: CASSESLGQGGYGYTF

d_call: TRBD1
j_call: TRBJ2-3
clone_size: once
cdr3_length: 16
v_call: TRBV5-6
cdr3_nt: TGTGCCAGCAACAGTCTCGGGACAGCTAGCACAGATACGCAGTATTTT
cdr3_aa: CASNSLGTASTDTQYF

d_call: -
j_call: TRBJ2-1
clone_size: -
cdr3_length: 19
v_call: TRBV21-1
cdr3_nt: TGTGCCAGCAGCAAGGGTCACCCCCGACAGGGGCTGGCGCGGTGGGAGCAGTTCTTC
cdr3_aa: CASSKGHPRQGLARWEQFF

d_call: -
j_call: TRBJ2-2
clone_size: -
cdr3_length: 15
v_call: TRBV9
cdr3_nt: TGTGCCAGCAGCGTAAGCCCCTCGAACACCGGGGAGCTGTTTTTT
cdr3_aa: CASSVSPSNTGELFF